This is a list of T cell receptor beta chains from one sample in a study of blood T cell repertoires in COVID-19. Here immunoSEQ multiplex PCR was the method, and the copy in TCRdb shows in-frame clones only, minus some. The data show fewer than 60,000 clones, approximately 87% seen once. The sequenced sample consisted of peripheral blood. These receptors originate from a man aged 50-59 years with acute or convalescent COVID-19. Each CDR3 is given with its conserved first and last residue. A D gene is named only where the DNA matches it firmly. The size entry is marked missing in some rows and otherwise reads once, few, many or a size class.

TGTGCCACCCAAAAAGCCGGGATAACGGGCCGCGGGGCAGATACGCAGTATTTT	CATQKAGITGRGADTQYF	18	.	TRBJ2-3	TRBV15	.
TGTGCCAGCAGCCCACTAGCGGGAGTTGTCTACAATGAGCAGTTCTTC	CASSPLAGVVYNEQFF	16	.	TRBJ2-1	TRBV7-6	TRBD2
TGCGCCAGCAGCACCGGGACAGGGGGGCAGCCCCAGCATTTT	CASSTGTGGQPQHF	14	.	TRBJ1-5	TRBV5-1	TRBD1
TGTGCCAGCAGCTTGTGGGACAGGGCCGCTTTCTTT	CASSLWDRAAFF	12	few	TRBJ1-1	TRBV5-6	TRBD1
TGTGCCAGCAGCTTACAGACAGGGAACATTCAGTACTTC	CASSLQTGNIQYF	13	.	TRBJ2-4	TRBV7-9	TRBD1
TGCGCCAGCAGCCAGCATGCCTCTGGACATAGCTATGGCTACACCTTC	CASSQHASGHSYGYTF	16	.	TRBJ1-2	TRBV4-1	.
TGTGCCAGCAACCAACAGGGAGATACGCAGTATTTT	CASNQQGDTQYF	12	.	TRBJ2-3	TRBV11-3	.
TGTGCCAGCAGCTGGAGCGGGAGGGCAAGAGACATTCAGTACTTC	CASSWSGRARDIQYF	15	.	TRBJ2-4	TRBV5-6	TRBD2
TGTGCCAGTAGAGTCCCGGGGTCCTATAATTCACCCCTCCACTTT	CASRVPGSYNSPLHF	15	once	TRBJ1-6	TRBV19	.
TGTGCCAGCATCTCGCCGGGACAGTATAATTCACCCCTCCACTTT	CASISPGQYNSPLHF	15	.	TRBJ1-6	TRBV6-5	TRBD1
TGCAGTGCTAGTCCTAGCGGGGGTCCTGAGCAGTTCTTC	CSASPSGGPEQFF	13	.	TRBJ2-1	TRBV20-1	TRBD2
TGTGCCAGCAGTGGGGGGTATAGCAATCAGCCCCAGCATTTT	CASSGGYSNQPQHF	14	.	TRBJ1-5	TRBV27	.
TGTGCCAGCAGTGGCAGGGGAAGCGCAACTAATGAAAAACTGTTTTTT	CASSGRGSATNEKLFF	16	.	TRBJ1-4	TRBV2	.
TGTGCCAGCAGCTTAAGGTCGGCCAGCGGGAGTTCCGAGCAGTACTTC	CASSLRSASGSSEQYF	16	.	TRBJ2-7	TRBV7-2	TRBD2
TGTGCCAGCAGCTTAGGTGCAGGCGCCGGGGAGCTGTTTTTT	CASSLGAGAGELFF	14	.	TRBJ2-2	TRBV11-3	.
TGTGCCAGCTCAACAGGGGCCCCCTCCTACGAGCAGTACTTC	CASSTGAPSYEQYF	14	.	TRBJ2-7	TRBV6-5	TRBD1
TGCGCCAGCAGCTCAGGGTTGAACACTGAAGCTTTCTTT	CASSSGLNTEAFF	13	.	TRBJ1-1	TRBV5-1	.
TGTGCCTGGAGTGCCTCTAGCGACAGGGCGGGCGCTGAAGCTTTCTTT	CAWSASSDRAGAEAFF	16	.	TRBJ1-1	TRBV30	TRBD1
TGCAGCGTGCCACAGGGTGGTATTGCAGATACGCAGTATTTT	CSVPQGGIADTQYF	14	.	TRBJ2-3	TRBV29-1	.
TGTGCCAGTAGTACCCACAGGAAAGGAGGGACTGAAGCTTTCTTT	CASSTHRKGGTEAFF	15	.	TRBJ1-1	TRBV19	.
TGTGCCAGCAGTTCTAGCGGGAGCTACAATGAGCAGTTCTTC	CASSSSGSYNEQFF	14	.	TRBJ2-1	TRBV28	TRBD2
TGTGCCAGCAGTAGGGACAGGGATTCACCCCTCCACTTT	CASSRDRDSPLHF	13	.	TRBJ1-6	TRBV12-3/TRBV12-4	TRBD1
TGTGCCAGTCGGACAGACCCTAGCACAGATACGCAGTATTTT	CASRTDPSTDTQYF	14	.	TRBJ2-3	TRBV19	.
TGTGCCAGCAGTTCGTGGGGACTAGCGGGAGGGCCAGGGGAGCTGTTTTTT	CASSSWGLAGGPGELFF	17	.	TRBJ2-2	TRBV28	TRBD2
TGCAGCGTTGCCGGCAGGCACACCTACGAGCAGTACTTC	CSVAGRHTYEQYF	13	.	TRBJ2-7	TRBV29-1	.
TGTGCCAGCAGCTTTTCTGCGGGATCGCTGGATGAAAAACTGTTTTTT	CASSFSAGSLDEKLFF	16	.	TRBJ1-4	TRBV7-9	.
TGCGCCAGCAGCCCCGACACGGCGGGCGGGGAGCTGTTTTTT	CASSPDTAGGELFF	14	once	TRBJ2-2	TRBV5-1	.
TGCGCCAGCAGCTCTTCTTATGGAGGCTATGGCTACACCTTC	CASSSSYGGYGYTF	14	.	TRBJ1-2	TRBV7-2	.
TGTGCCAGTAGTATAGGCGGCTCTGGAAACACCATATATTTT	CASSIGGSGNTIYF	14	.	TRBJ1-3	TRBV19	.
TGCAGCGTTGGGTCAGGGCCCTACGAGCAGTACTTC	CSVGSGPYEQYF	12	.	TRBJ2-7	TRBV29-1	.
TGTGCCAGCAGCTCAAGGGGTAGCGGGACGCAAGAGACCCAGTACTTC	CASSSRGSGTQETQYF	16	.	TRBJ2-5	TRBV13	TRBD2
TGTGCCAGTAGTATAGACCCCGACAGAACTGAAGCTTTCTTT	CASSIDPDRTEAFF	14	.	TRBJ1-1	TRBV19	.
TGTGCCAGCAGCCAAGAAACACAGGGATTACACGAGCAGTACTTC	CASSQETQGLHEQYF	15	.	TRBJ2-7	TRBV3-1/TRBV3-2	.
TGTGCCAGCAGCGGCAGGCGGGATCCGGCCTACGAGCAGTACTTC	CASSGRRDPAYEQYF	15	.	TRBJ2-7	TRBV5-6	.
TGTGCCAGCAGCCCCCCCCCTGTAGCGGGAGGGAGTGAGCAGTTCTTC	CASSPPPVAGGSEQFF	16	.	TRBJ2-1	TRBV13	TRBD2
TGTGCCAGCAGTGGCCCCGGGACAGGGGGATACAATGAGCAGTTCTTC	CASSGPGTGGYNEQFF	16	.	TRBJ2-1	TRBV2	TRBD1
TGTACGCTGGCAGGGTCGAACACCGGGGAGCTGTTTTTT	CTLAGSNTGELFF	13	.	TRBJ2-2	TRBV6-5	.
TGTGCCAGCAGCCCGTGGACAGGGGAGGTGGGCTACACCTTC	CASSPWTGEVGYTF	14	.	TRBJ1-2	TRBV7-9	TRBD1
TGTGCCAGCACTTATACAGGGAATAGGGAGCAGTTCTTC	CASTYTGNREQFF	13	once	TRBJ2-1	TRBV25-1	.
TGTGCCAGCAGTGAAATGAAAGGAGTAGATACGCAGTATTTT	CASSEMKGVDTQYF	14	.	TRBJ2-3	TRBV2	.
TGTGCCAGCAACGGAGGGACGGGAGAAAAACTGTTTTTT	CASNGGTGEKLFF	13	few	TRBJ1-4	TRBV11-3	.
TGTGCCTGTAACCTAGCGGCCACAAGCGAGACCCAGTACTTC	CACNLAATSETQYF	14	.	TRBJ2-5	TRBV30	TRBD2
TGTGCCAGCAGAGGGACTGCCCCCGAGCAGTACTTC	CASRGTAPEQYF	12	.	TRBJ2-7	TRBV28	.
TGTGCCAGCCGACCTCCGGGGAATGAAAAACTGTTTTTT	CASRPPGNEKLFF	13	.	TRBJ1-4	TRBV25-1	.
TGTGCCAGTAGAAAAACAGACACTAGCACAGATACGCAGTATTTT	CASRKTDTSTDTQYF	15	.	TRBJ2-3	TRBV19	.
TGCGCCAGCAGCTTGGAAGCGGGGTCCTACAATGAGCAGTTCTTC	CASSLEAGSYNEQFF	15	once	TRBJ2-1	TRBV5-1	TRBD2
TGTGCCAGCAACCCCGGGGGGCAGTTTGGCTACACCTTC	CASNPGGQFGYTF	13	.	TRBJ1-2	TRBV9	.
TGTGCCAGCAGTTTATTGGGCAGGGGTTTCGCAGATACGCAGTATTTT	CASSLLGRGFADTQYF	16	.	TRBJ2-3	TRBV27	.
TGTGCCAGCAGCTTAGCACATATAGCGGGAAAGACAGATACGCAGTATTTT	CASSLAHIAGKTDTQYF	17	.	TRBJ2-3	TRBV7-8	TRBD2
TGTGCCAGCAGCTTATTAGCGGGGGGTATAGATACGCAGTATTTT	CASSLLAGGIDTQYF	15	.	TRBJ2-3	TRBV11-2	TRBD2
TGCGCCAGCAGCCCAAGGACAGCGAACACTGAAGCTTTCTTT	CASSPRTANTEAFF	14	.	TRBJ1-1	TRBV4-1	.
TGTGCCAGCAGCTGGACAGGGGGCTATAATTCACCCCTCCACTTT	CASSWTGGYNSPLHF	15	.	TRBJ1-6	TRBV7-9	TRBD1
TGTGCCAGCAGTTTAGCGACGACTAGCGGCTACAATGAGCAGTTCTTC	CASSLATTSGYNEQFF	16	.	TRBJ2-1	TRBV28	TRBD2